Detailed here is one T cell receptor (beta chain). From germline, CDR1 is MNHEY and CDR2 SMNVEV (reference sequence). V lost 4 bases and J lost 5; bases outside the gene matches: 9. The CDR3 has 16 amino acids. In the authors' workflow: Estimates of nucleated cell counts were drawn from the amplification of reference gene primers. Profiled with immunoSEQ multiplex PCR; TCRdb holds only in-frame clones, not every one. Clone size and the V and J calls come from that table; the DNA yielded D and trimming. Here the sample spans approximately 80,000 clones, roughly 88% being singletons. This specimen belongs to a study of blood T cell repertoires in COVID-19.

This rearrangement joins TRBV27 to TRBJ1-2, with 11 bases aligning to TRBD1. The sequenced sample consisted of peripheral blood. The sequence came from a woman between 45 and 60 years old in a cohort sampled during active COVID-19. CDR3 sequence (DNA): TGTGCCAGCAGTTCCACCCCGGACAGGGGGCATTATGGCTACACCTTC. It is translated as CASSSTPDRGHYGYTF.